This T cell receptor (beta chain) was identified during a study of blood T cell repertoires in COVID-19. About the study: The analysed material was cDNA or gDNA that came from T cells, B-cell-depleted T cells, or PBMCs.

The J segment lost 4 bases and the V segment lost 1 base, leaving 4 bases of the junction unmatched. There are 15 residues in the CDR3. Germline V gene sequence: CDR1 MGHRA, CDR2 YSYEKL. Per the original methods: How many nucleated cells were present was estimated from reference gene primer amplification. TCRdb's table, derived via immunoSEQ multiplex PCR, lists solely in-frame clones and lacks some. V, J and clone size reflect that table, while D and trimming were determined from the DNA. The table records about 120,000 clones, 85% to 90% of them present only once. V and J are TRBV4-1 and TRBJ1-5, with TRBD1 matching 7 bases. Sequencing used peripheral blood. This TCR came from a human donor with acute or convalescent COVID-19. The donor label of this sample is uncertain. CDR3: CASSQVGQKNQPQHF. The CDR3 nucleotides are TGCGCCAGCAGCCAAGTGGGACAGAAAAATCAGCCCCAGCATTTT.